Listed here is a single TCR beta chain. This clonotype was seen many times. Which antigen it targets is not known. No base-level quality is on record; no much larger clone is a single base apart. Systemically healthy Caucasian individuals from Russia, over 30 in total and aged about 6 to 95 years, were included as donors. Each donor gave 8.5 to 10 milliliters of peripheral blood, collected into EDTA-treated Vacutainer tubes. Ficoll-Paque density-gradient centrifugation was used to isolate PBMCs, with at least 6 million per sample. Trizol reagent was used to extract total RNA from PBMCs, with at least 5.5 micrograms per sample. Naive CD45RAhigh/CD27high T cell percentages were measured by flow cytometry on a PBMC aliquot from every donor. Library prep was done by 5' RACE. The sequencing machine was an Illumina HiSeq 2500. A second roughly 7 to 11 cycle PCR used a sample-barcoded 5' primer and a J-beta primer mix. A unique molecular identifier was introduced onto each TCR beta cDNA molecule by a template-switch 5' adaptor carrying 12 random nucleotides. At least 2.5 million CDR3-containing paired-end reads were obtained from each sample. First-strand cDNA was synthesized from all RNA with the Mint cDNA synthesis kit, primed by a TRBC-specific oligonucleotide. Following uracil-DNA glycosylase treatment, a first 18-cycle PCR with universal primers M1SS and BC2_uni_R was performed on all cDNA. The published analysis was carried out like this. For normalization, 1 million high-quality reads were randomly selected from each sample, with every read carrying a distinct molecular identifier. Reads sharing molecular identifiers were discarded rather than binned into consensus sequences. CDR3 identification, clonotype clustering and error correction used MiTCR with a Q25 quality threshold and the strictest error-elimination algorithm. A nonparametric unseen species model with Euler transformation was used to estimate lower-bound total TCR beta diversity. Starting from the raw public reads, TCRdb applied fastp trimming at Q25, assembled clones with MiXCR and retained in-frame beta chains. Rows are combined by CDR3 protein, so each entry shows the most common genes and DNA. Clone size and V and J calls follow TCRdb, not the original study. The table for this sample lists some 1.4 million distinct CDR3 sequences; approximately 38% of them were counted only once. The top ten constitute less than 8% of the sample.

This entry belongs to a study of blood T cells in healthy people across ages (dated by TCRdb to between 2014 and 2017). The study in broad terms: In model experiments, template switching captured roughly one uniquely barcoded TCR beta cDNA molecule for every two T cells. Using deep sequencing normalized with unique cDNA molecular identifiers, the study measured how TCR beta repertoire diversity changes with age. Two additional independent replicas of 1 million unique cDNA reads from the same blood draw were analyzed for two donors (one aged 18 to 30 and one aged 80 or older). The donors were split into four age groups: young (average around 17 years), middle-aged (roughly 40), aged (more than 55) and long-lived (roughly 88). To avoid experimental bias, donors of different ages were distributed randomly across sequencing lanes. Study-level results and caveats: A strong correlation was found between observed TCR beta diversity and the percentage of naive T cells measured by flow cytometry. Because the CMV infection status of the donors was unknown, age-related changes in expanded clonotypes may potentially have been confounded. Total diversity estimates from one million sequenced T cells were considered lower bounds and underestimates. Conclusive comparison of naive and antigen-experienced compartments was prevented by the profiling of bulk unsorted PBMCs. Observed TCR beta diversity per million T cells fell roughly linearly with age, and a significant reduction was already apparent by age around 44. Compared with the aged group, the long-lived group had more naive CD4+ T cells, fewer expanded clones and increased TCR diversity, suggesting age selection.

The TCR was taken from a young woman in good health. Sequencing used blood.

The CDR3 protein sequence reads: CASSLGGENTEAFF. The base sequence is TGTGCCAGCAGCTTAGGGGGAGAGAACACTGAAGCTTTCTTT. Recombination linked TRBV6-6 to TRBJ1-1; the D gene is perhaps TRBD1, from 6 matching bases. The CDR3 runs 14 amino acids, cysteine and phenylalanine included. Only the CDR3 region is kept as DNA, spanning 42 bases read in frame from base 1. CDR1 MNHNY and CDR2 SVGAGI were looked up in the germline V gene (reference sequence). V loses 6 bases, J loses 1 base, and the germline ends lie 12 bases apart.